These 3 T cell receptor beta chains originate from one sample sequenced in a study of blood T cells in healthy people across ages. A sample-barcoded 5' primer and a J-beta primer mix were used in a second PCR of roughly 7 to 12 cycles. TCRdb reanalysed the 5' RACE reads using MiXCR and keeps one entry per CDR3 protein. The top ten hold 7.7% of the sample, which has 1.5 million to 2 million distinct CDR3 sequences, roughly 27% seen once. The specimen was blood. The receptor set was obtained from a woman aged 25 to 45 in good health.

The chain links TRBV4-1 to TRBJ2-7; 8 bases match TRBD2. The J call may be mistaken, given a closer DNA end match to TRBJ2-5. Germline V lookup: CDR1 MGHRA, CDR2 YSYEKL. This CDR3 has 17 residues. The chain's CDR3 is CASSQDWGAGEGKTQYF. The CDR3 nucleotides are TGCGCCAGCAGCCAAGATTGGGGAGCGGGGGAAGGGAAGACCCAGTACTTC.

This clonotype was counted only a few times. The V and J genes are TRBV5-1 and TRBJ1-2, with TRBD1 matching over 11 bases. Germline values: CDR1 SGHRS, CDR2 YFSETQ. The CDR3 is 16 residues long. Trimming removed 4 bases from V and 0 bases from J; junction bases left unmatched: 5. For the CDR3, the DNA is TGCGCCAGCAGCAGCGGACAGGGGGCGGCTAACTATGGCTACACCTTC. This translates into CASSSGQGAANYGYTF.

V is TRBV5-1 and J is TRBJ1-3; D remains ambiguous. V was cut by 0 bases and J by 0 bases, with 4 bases left in between. The CDR3 length is 14 residues. CDR1 and CDR2 from the germline V gene are SGHRS and YFSETQ. The CDR3 here is CASSLEASGNTIYF. In DNA, the CDR3 is TGCGCCAGCAGCTTGGAGGCCTCTGGAAACACCATATATTTT.